The 3 T cell receptor beta chains given below trace back to one sample, sequenced in a study of cytomegalovirus exposure and HLA in healthy donors. Data came from immunoSEQ multiplex PCR; TCRdb stores just in-frame clones and leaves some out. The profile shows 65,000 to 75,000 clones, roughly 95% of them singletons. The specimen sequenced was PBMCs. Every receptor here comes from a woman younger than 30 in good health and CMV-seropositive.

The chain joins TRBV28 to TRBJ2-7; 7 bases fit TRBD1. Per the germline V gene, CDR1 is MDHEN and CDR2 is SYDVKM. The CDR3 sequence is 15 residues long. The V segment lost 6 bases and the J segment 0 bases; nucleotides outside the gene matches: 8. This chain's CDR3 is CASRFNRGTSYEQYF. The CDR3 DNA sequence: TGTGCCAGCAGATTCAACAGGGGTACCTCCTACGAGCAGTACTTC.

Only a few counts were recorded for this clone. The chain joins TRBV28 to TRBJ1-5; possibly TRBD1 for D (6 bases). CDR1 and CDR2 from the germline V gene are MDHEN and SYDVKM. Trimming pared 5 bases from V and 6 bases from J, leaving 20 bases between. The CDR3 sequence is 16 residues long. The CDR3 DNA reads TGTGCCAGCAGTCCCCGACAATTACTCAGGGGTCAGCCCCAGCATTTT. It specifies CASSPRQLLRGQPQHF. The full variable domain, completed using reference TRBV28 and TRBJ1-5, is DVKVTQSSRYLVKRTGEKVFLECVQDMDHENMFWYRQDPGLGLRLIYFSYDVKMKEKGDIPEGYSVSREKKERFSLILESASTNQTSMYLCASSPRQLLRGQPQHFGDGTRLSIL.

The chain employs TRBV18 and TRBJ2-5, with a weak D call TRBD2 (7 bases). V lost 2 bases, J lost 1 base, and 11 bases lay in between. The CDR3 consists of 15 residues. The germline V gene encodes CDR1 KGHSH and CDR2 LQKENI. CDR3 sequence reads: CASSPWRGGQETQYF. Here the CDR3 DNA reads TGTGCCAGCTCACCATGGAGGGGGGGCCAAGAGACCCAGTACTTC.